A single sample is the source of the 29 T cell receptor beta chains below, sequenced in a study of T cell clonotyping in hematopoietic cell transplantation. Profiling relied on immunoSEQ multiplex PCR, and the TCRdb table lists in-frame clones only, not all of them. The sample gives 15,000 or so clones, approximately 60% of which show up once; approximately 12% is in the top ten. This sample comprised PBMCs, obtained 30 days after allogeneic stem cell transplant. These receptors were taken from a male patient aged 50 to 60 who had an allogeneic stem cell transplant from an unrelated donor, so T cells may come from the graft donor. Some clones in this sample may be carry-over from other donors' samples.

This clone qualifies as medium-sized (0.01 to 0.1%). The J gene is TRBJ1-2, the V gene TRBV19; no firm D call. CDR1 and CDR2 (germline): LNHDA, SQIVND (reference sequence). V lost 0 bases and J lost 0, with 17 bases in between. This CDR3 is built from 18 residues. The CDR3: CASSIEGLGVRPNYGYTF. For the CDR3, the DNA is TGTGCCAGTAGTATAGAAGGCCTCGGGGTCCGACCTAACTATGGCTACACCTTC.

The CDR3 DNA follows: TGTGCCAGCACTCCTGTACAGCGGGCTAACTATGGCTACACCTTC. It specifies CASTPVQRANYGYTF. This chain connects TRBV6-1 to TRBJ1-2; D remains ambiguous. In germline, CDR1 is MNHNS, CDR2 SASEGT. V was pared by 7 bases and J by 0 bases, with 15 bases between. This CDR3 is built from 15 residues.

The V call is TRBV19, the J call TRBJ1-1; D not certain. The CDR3 runs 15 residues. Germline V CDR1 and CDR2: LNHDA, SQIVND (reference sequence). V dropped 9 bases and J dropped 0 bases, with 17 bases sitting between them. The CDR3 coding sequence is TGTGCCAGCCGAACAGTTAGTATCATGAACACTGAAGCTTTCTTT. Residues: CASRTVSIMNTEAFF.

This clone was counted only a few times. The V gene is TRBV30, the J gene TRBJ1-5; D uncertain. CDR3 length: 13 residues. Trimming took 4 bases from V and 5 from J, leaving 12 bases between them. Germline assignment: CDR1 GTSNPN and CDR2 SVGIG (reference sequence). The CDR3 coding sequence is TGTGCCTGGACGCCGTACGGGCATCAGCCCCAGCATTTT. Its translation: CAWTPYGHQPQHF.

This clone was counted between two and nine times. J is TRBJ1-1 and V is TRBV30, with D possibly being TRBD1 (5 bases). V gave up 5 bases and J gave up 7 bases, with 20 bases separating them. Germline V gene lookup returns CDR1 GTSNPN and CDR2 SVGIG (reference sequence). The CDR3 length is 14 residues. The CDR3, as DNA: TGTGCCTGGTCTCAAGGGGAGGGTTGGTATGAAGCTTTCTTT. This gives the protein CAWSQGEGWYEAFF.

This clone turned up a few times. The chain has TRBV19 and TRBJ2-4; 7 bases align to TRBD1. V was pared by 9 bases and J by 6 bases, with 11 bases of the junction left unmatched. The CDR3 contains 14 residues. Per germline, CDR1 LNHDA and CDR2 SQIVND (reference sequence). CDR3 DNA: TGTGCCAGCAGTGCCGGGACAGACTCAAACATTCAGTACTTC. It translates to CASSAGTDSNIQYF. The complete variable domain, with remaining parts taken from reference TRBV19 and TRBJ2-4, reads DGGITQSPKYLFRKEGQNVTLSCEQNLNHDAMYWYRQDPGQGLRLIYYSQIVNDFQKGDIAEGYSVSREKKESFPLTVTSAQKNPTAFYLCASSAGTDSNIQYFGAGTRLSVL.

The V and J genes are TRBV30 and TRBJ1-1; unclear D gene. Germline CDR1 GTSNPN, CDR2 SVGIG (reference sequence). The CDR3 is 13 amino acids. V lost 0 bases to trimming and J lost 3 bases, with 8 bases between them. In nucleotides, the CDR3 is TGTGCCTGGAGTGTAGGGCGGGACACTGAAGCTTTCTTT. It translates to CAWSVGRDTEAFF.

This chain uses TRBV6-6 with TRBJ1-1; D may be TRBD1 (5 bases). CDR3 length: 12 residues. V was trimmed by 7 bases and J by 7 bases, leaving 13 bases between them. Germline-derived CDR1 and CDR2 are MNHNY and SVGAGI (reference sequence). The CDR3: CASTDPGREAFF. Written as DNA, the CDR3 is TGTGCCAGCACCGATCCGGGGCGTGAAGCTTTCTTT.

The rearrangement joins TRBV19 to TRBJ1-1, with unresolved D. There are 13 residues in the CDR3. Trimming shortened V by 3 bases and J by 2 bases, and 7 bases separated the two germline ends. Germline CDR1 and CDR2: LNHDA and SQIVND (reference sequence). The CDR3 DNA reads TGTGCCAGTAGTATGGTCATCAACACTGAAGCTTTCTTT. Its protein is CASSMVINTEAFF.

The V and J genes are TRBV6-5 and TRBJ1-1, with D uncertain. The CDR3 loop spans 13 amino acids. The V end lost 5 bases, the J end lost 0 bases, and 7 bases lay between the germline ends. Germline-derived CDR1 and CDR2 are MNHEY and SVGAGI. The CDR3: CASSLTVNTEAFF. CDR3 bases: TGTGCCAGCAGTCTAACTGTGAACACTGAAGCTTTCTTT.

This rearrangement joins TRBV28 to TRBJ1-2; D is uncertain. The ends were cut back, 6 bases at V and 1 base at J, with 9 bases in the middle. The CDR3 runs 13 residues. Per the germline V gene, CDR1 is MDHEN and CDR2 is SYDVKM. For the CDR3, the DNA is TGTGCCAGCAGCCCTCCGGTTAACTATGGCTACACCTTC. Protein product: CASSPPVNYGYTF.

V is TRBV25-1 and J is TRBJ2-2; a weak D match, TRBD2 (6 bases). CDR3 length: 18 amino acids. The V end was cut by 7 bases, the J end by 2 bases, with 23 bases between. The germline V gene has CDR1 MGHDK and CDR2 SYGVNS. CDR3: CASTWGREDWGNTGELFF. In nucleotides, the CDR3 is TGTGCCAGCACTTGGGGCAGGGAGGATTGGGGAAACACCGGGGAGCTGTTTTTT.

V and J are TRBV4-3 and TRBJ1-1, with a possible D match to TRBD1 (6 bases). Trimming stripped 2 bases from V and 6 bases from J, with 10 bases between. The CDR3 length is 13 residues. Germline CDR1 reads LGHNA; CDR2 reads YSLEER. The DNA of the CDR3 is TGCGCCAGCAGCCAACAGGGGACCCCTGAAGCTTTCTTT. Translated: CASSQQGTPEAFF.

This clone was counted between two and nine times. The chain joins TRBV30 to TRBJ1-2; the D gene is possibly TRBD1 (5 bases). The CDR3 spans 14 residues. Trimming took off 4 bases at V and 4 bases at J, with 16 bases between the two ends. The germline V gene has CDR1 GTSNPN and CDR2 SVGIG (reference sequence). CDR3 amino acids: CAWTWSTGRYGYTF. DNA for the CDR3: TGTGCCTGGACATGGAGCACAGGTCGCTATGGCTACACCTTC. Supplemented by reference TRBV30 and TRBJ1-2, the full variable domain reads SQTIHQWPATLVQPVGSPLSLECTVEGTSNPNLYWYRQAAGRGLQLLFYSVGIGQISSEVPQNLSASRPQDRQFILSSKKLLLSDSGFYLCAWTWSTGRYGYTFGSGTRLTVV.

The gene calls are TRBV9 and TRBJ1-2; 7 bases fit TRBD1. The V gene end was trimmed by 5 bases and the J gene end by 2 bases; junction bases not matched to a gene: 6. Germline assignment: CDR1 SGDLS and CDR2 YYNGEE. CDR3 length: 14 amino acids. The CDR3 loop reads CASSDDRENYGYTF. The CDR3 DNA reads TGTGCCAGCAGTGACGACAGGGAAAACTATGGCTACACCTTC.

V is TRBV5-1 and J is TRBJ1-1, with D possibly matching TRBD1 (5 bases). With 5 bases removed from V and 4 bases from J, the gap between germline ends came to 6 bases. The CDR3 has 11 amino acids. Germline values: CDR1 SGHRS, CDR2 YFSETQ. DNA of the CDR3: TGCGCCAGCAGTGGGGGCACTGAAGCTTTCTTT. It translates to CASSGGTEAFF.

This clone was detected a few times. This sequence joins TRBV5-1 and TRBJ2-7; TRBD1 or TRBD2 may be the D gene (5 bases each). CDR3 length equals 13 residues. The ends were cut back, 0 bases at V and 2 bases at J, with 6 bases in the middle. CDR1 and CDR2 from the germline V gene are SGHRS and YFSETQ. CDR3 region: CASSLGGTYEQYF. In DNA, the CDR3 is TGCGCCAGCAGCTTGGGGGGGACCTACGAGCAGTACTTC.

By sample share, this clone is medium-sized. J is TRBJ2-7 and V is TRBV6-5, with 9 nucleotides matching TRBD2. CDR1 and CDR2 (germline): MNHEY, SVGAGI. This CDR3 spans 15 amino acids. V lost 0 bases, J lost 2 bases, and 2 bases stayed unmatched. As DNA, the CDR3 is TGTGCCAGCAGTTACTCTACTAGCGGGCCCTACGAGCAGTACTTC. It encodes CASSYSTSGPYEQYF.

This sequence joins TRBV2 and TRBJ2-5; tentatively, D is TRBD1 or TRBD2 (5 bases each). CDR3 length: 14 amino acids. Per germline, CDR1 SNHLY and CDR2 FYNNEI. V dropped 6 bases and J dropped 3 bases, with 14 bases sitting between them. The chain's CDR3 is CASSFGTEEETQYF. The CDR3 DNA reads TGTGCCAGCAGCTTTGGGACGGAAGAAGAGACCCAGTACTTC.

The V and J genes are TRBV5-6 and TRBJ2-7; weak D call: TRBD1 (6 bases). The CDR3 covers 15 residues. Germline loops: CDR1 SGHDT, CDR2 YYEEEE. V dropped 4 bases and J dropped 1 base, with 15 bases sitting between them. CDR3 nucleotide sequence: TGTGCCAGCAGCCTTACAGGGTTAGGATCCTACGAGCAGTACTTC. Translation gives CASSLTGLGSYEQYF.

This chain links TRBV4-2 with TRBJ2-7; D is perhaps TRBD1 (6 bases). With 1 base removed from V and 3 bases from J, the gap between germline ends came to 13 bases. Germline CDR1 and CDR2: LGHNA and YNFKEQ. This CDR3 comprises 15 residues. The CDR3 DNA reads as TGTGCCAGCAGCCAAGGGGGTCAGGGGTTCTACGAGCAGTACTTC. Translation gives CASSQGGQGFYEQYF.

The chain is built from TRBV9 and TRBJ2-5, with 13 bases fitting TRBD2. This CDR3 contains 14 residues. Germline lookup yields CDR1 SGDLS and CDR2 YYNGEE. V was clipped by 6 bases and J by 5 bases; unmatched bases: 4. CDR3 residues: CASTGTSGAETQYF. The CDR3 region has the DNA TGTGCCAGCACAGGGACTAGCGGGGCGGAGACCCAGTACTTC.

This clone was observed a single time. The V gene is TRBV15, the J gene TRBJ2-3; D gene ambiguous. CDR3 length: 14 amino acids. Germline V gives CDR1 LNHNV, CDR2 YYDKDF (reference sequence). V dropped 2 bases and J dropped 1 base, with 7 bases sitting between them. The CDR3 loop reads CATSRPGRTDTQYF. The CDR3 DNA sequence: TGTGCCACCAGCAGACCGGGCCGCACAGATACGCAGTATTTT.

V and J are TRBV30 and TRBJ1-1, with TRBD1 identical over 8 bases. The junction had 4 bases not matched to a gene; V was cut back by 3 bases and J by 4 bases. This CDR3 spans 13 amino acids. Germline values: CDR1 GTSNPN, CDR2 SVGIG (reference sequence). CDR3 sequence reads: CAWSETGGTEAFF. The CDR3 bases are TGTGCCTGGAGCGAAACAGGGGGCACTGAAGCTTTCTTT.

J is TRBJ1-5 and V is TRBV6-5; 8 bases line up with TRBD1. This CDR3 contains 15 residues. The trim removed 4 bases at V and 6 bases at J, leaving 8 bases unmatched. In germline, CDR1 is MNHEY, CDR2 SVGAGI. As DNA, the CDR3 is TGTGCCAGCAGTTCGAGGACAGGGAGAGGTCAGCCCCAGCATTTT. Translation gives CASSSRTGRGQPQHF.

This clone turned up a few times. This CDR3 reads CSVVIGPGTEAFF. The DNA of the CDR3 is TGCAGCGTCGTAATCGGTCCGGGGACTGAAGCTTTCTTT. This chain joins TRBV29-1 and TRBJ1-1; D is uncertain. Between the trimmed V and J ends, which lost 6 bases and 5 bases, there was a span of 16 bases. Germline CDR1 reads SQVTM; CDR2 reads ANQGSEA. The CDR3 has 13 residues.

The chain's CDR3 is CASSPQVPPNTEAFF. The CDR3 DNA reads TGTGCCAGCAGCCCACAGGTTCCGCCGAACACTGAAGCTTTCTTT. This chain connects TRBV7-8 to TRBJ1-1; weak D call: TRBD1 (5 bases). The V end lost 5 bases, the J end lost 1 base, and 14 bases lay between the germline ends. The CDR3 length is 15 residues. Germline CDR1 is SGHVS and CDR2 is FQNEAQ.

The rearrangement uses TRBV19 and TRBJ2-7, with D unclear. The V end lost 1 base, the J end lost 2 bases, and 9 bases lay between the germline ends. The germline V gene encodes CDR1 LNHDA and CDR2 SQIVND (reference sequence). This CDR3 spans 14 amino acids. The CDR3 protein is CASSIGTGAYEQYF. The DNA of the CDR3 is TGTGCCAGTAGTATAGGGACCGGAGCCTACGAGCAGTACTTC.

The chain uses TRBV30 and TRBJ2-7; D not certain. CDR3 length equals 15 residues. V gave up 1 base and J gave up 2 bases, with 15 bases separating them. The germline V gene has CDR1 GTSNPN and CDR2 SVGIG (reference sequence). The CDR3 DNA sequence: TGTGCCTGGAGTGCAATGGGGAAAGACCCCTACGAGCAGTACTTC. Encoded protein: CAWSAMGKDPYEQYF.